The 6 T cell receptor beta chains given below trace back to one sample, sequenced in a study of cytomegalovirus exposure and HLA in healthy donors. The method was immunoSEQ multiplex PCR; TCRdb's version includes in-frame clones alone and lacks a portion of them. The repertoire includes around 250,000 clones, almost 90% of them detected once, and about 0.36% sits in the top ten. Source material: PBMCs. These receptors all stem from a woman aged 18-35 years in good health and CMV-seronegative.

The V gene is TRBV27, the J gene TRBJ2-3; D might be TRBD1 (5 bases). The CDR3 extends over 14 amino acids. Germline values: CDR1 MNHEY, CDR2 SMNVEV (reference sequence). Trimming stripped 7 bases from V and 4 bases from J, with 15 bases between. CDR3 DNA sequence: TGTGCCAGCATTCAGGGCGCTGGCGCAGATACGCAGTATTTT. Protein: CASIQGAGADTQYF.

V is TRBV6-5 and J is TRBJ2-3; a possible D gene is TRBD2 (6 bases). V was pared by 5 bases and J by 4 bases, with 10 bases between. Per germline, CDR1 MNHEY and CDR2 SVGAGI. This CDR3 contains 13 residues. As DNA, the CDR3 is TGTGCCAGCAGTCTAGCGCGGGCAGATACGCAGTATTTT. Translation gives CASSLARADTQYF.

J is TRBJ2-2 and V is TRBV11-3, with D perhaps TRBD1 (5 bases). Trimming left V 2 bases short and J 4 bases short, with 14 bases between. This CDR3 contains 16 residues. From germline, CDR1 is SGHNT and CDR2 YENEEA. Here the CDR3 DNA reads TGTGCCAGCAGCTTATCTGGACAACCGGTCACCGGGGAGCTGTTTTTT. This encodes CASSLSGQPVTGELFF. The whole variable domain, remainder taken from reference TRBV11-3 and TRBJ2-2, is EAGVVQSPRYKIIEKKQPVAFWCNPISGHNTLYWYLQNLGQGPELLIRYENEEAVDDSQLPKDRFSAERLKGVDSTLKIQPAELGDSAVYLCASSLSGQPVTGELFFGEGSRLTVL.

The chain's CDR3 is CASSPGQGGPPLHF. The CDR3 DNA follows: TGTGCCAGCAGCCCAGGACAGGGAGGGCCACCCCTCCACTTT. The V and J genes are TRBV7-6 and TRBJ1-6; TRBD1 matches at 8 bases. Germline values: CDR1 SGHVS, CDR2 FNYEAQ. CDR3 size: 14 residues. V shed 5 bases and J 11 bases; nucleotides not matched to a gene: 8.

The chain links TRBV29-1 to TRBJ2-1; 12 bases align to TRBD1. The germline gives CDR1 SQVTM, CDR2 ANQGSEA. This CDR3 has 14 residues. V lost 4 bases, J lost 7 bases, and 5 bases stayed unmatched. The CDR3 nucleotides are TGCAGCGTTGGGCCGGGACAGGGGGCTAATGAGCAGTTCTTC. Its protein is CSVGPGQGANEQFF.

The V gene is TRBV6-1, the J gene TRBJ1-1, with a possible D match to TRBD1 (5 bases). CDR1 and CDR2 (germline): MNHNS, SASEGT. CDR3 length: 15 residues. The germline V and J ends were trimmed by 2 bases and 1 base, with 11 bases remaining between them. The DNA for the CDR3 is TGTGCCAGCAGTGAATTAGGGGCCGAGAACACTGAAGCTTTCTTT. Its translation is CASSELGAENTEAFF.